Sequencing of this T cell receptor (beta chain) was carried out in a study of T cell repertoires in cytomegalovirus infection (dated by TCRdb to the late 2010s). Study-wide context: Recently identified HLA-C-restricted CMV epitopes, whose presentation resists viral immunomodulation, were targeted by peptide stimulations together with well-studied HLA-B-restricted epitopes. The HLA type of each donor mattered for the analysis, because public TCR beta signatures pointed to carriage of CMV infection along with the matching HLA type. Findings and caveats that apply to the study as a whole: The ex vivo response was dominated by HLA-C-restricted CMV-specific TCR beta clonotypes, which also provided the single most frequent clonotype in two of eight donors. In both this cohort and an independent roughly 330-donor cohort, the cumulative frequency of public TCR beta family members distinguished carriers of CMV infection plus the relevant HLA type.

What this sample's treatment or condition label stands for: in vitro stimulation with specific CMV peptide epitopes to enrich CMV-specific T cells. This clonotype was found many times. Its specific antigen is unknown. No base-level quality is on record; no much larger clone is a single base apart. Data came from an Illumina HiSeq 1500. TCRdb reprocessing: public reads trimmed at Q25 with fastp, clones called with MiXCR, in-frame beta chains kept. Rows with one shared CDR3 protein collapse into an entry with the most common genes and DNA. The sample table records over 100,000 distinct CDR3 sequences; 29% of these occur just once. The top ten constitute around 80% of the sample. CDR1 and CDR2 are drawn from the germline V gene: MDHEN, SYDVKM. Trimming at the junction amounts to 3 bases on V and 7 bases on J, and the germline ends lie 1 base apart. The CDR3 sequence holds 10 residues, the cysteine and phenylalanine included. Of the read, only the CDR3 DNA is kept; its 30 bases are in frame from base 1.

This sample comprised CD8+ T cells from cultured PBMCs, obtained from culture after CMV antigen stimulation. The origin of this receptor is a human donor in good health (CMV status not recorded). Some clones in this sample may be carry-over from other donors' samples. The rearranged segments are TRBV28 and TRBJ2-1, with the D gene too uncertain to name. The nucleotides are TGTGCCAGCAGTTTTAATGAGCAGTTCTTC. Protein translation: CASSFNEQFF.